The T cell receptor (beta chain) described here comes from a study of shared clonotypes between healthy human individuals. The CDR3 extends over 13 amino acids. V lost 5 bases and J lost 3; bases outside the gene matches: 3. The germline V gene has CDR1 MNHNS and CDR2 SASEGT. Profiling relied on immunoSEQ multiplex PCR, and the TCRdb table lists in-frame clones only, not all of them. The data show hundreds of thousands of clones, around 73% seen once. HIV-negative, healthy adults without recent acute infections or vaccinations were the donors. CD4+ cells underwent separation, giving CD45RA+ naive and CD45RA-negative memory subsets.

Material for sequencing was memory CD4+ T cells sorted from blood. Subset given: CD45RA-negative fraction. The rearrangement uses TRBV6-1 and TRBJ1-1, with TRBD1 matching 7 bases. This clonotype was obtained from a woman in her thirties in good health. CDR3 protein: CASSRDSYTEAFF. CDR3 bases: TGTGCCAGCAGTCGGGACAGCTACACTGAAGCTTTCTTT.